This record covers a single T cell receptor beta chain. This clonotype has a count of ten or more. The sample holds no much larger clone one base away, and base qualities are not on file. The treatment or condition label for this specimen denotes: live attenuated yellow fever vaccine strain. A standard Ficoll-Paque protocol was used to isolate PBMCs from peripheral blood. RNA from sorted memory subsets was extracted with the RNeasy Micro Kit. The sequencer was an Illumina NovaSeq 6000. TCR cDNA was synthesized by 5'RACE template switching, which introduced a universal primer site and unique molecular identifiers. Priming for cDNA synthesis came from both the TCR alpha and TCR beta constant segments. Two PCR steps were used to amplify libraries, with sample barcodes and sequencing adapters being added in the second step. Sequencing of the libraries was done on either Illumina HiSeq 2500 (2x100 bp) or NovaSeq (2x150 bp). Per the authors' processing: MIGEC handled demultiplexing of reads and collapsing into UMI consensus sequences, while MiXCR performed V(D)J alignment. Using edgeR on replicate PBMC samples, clonotypes were called vaccine-responding if FDR was below 0.01 and the log2 fold change was above 5 up to day 15. Each bulk clonotype was labeled CD4 or CD8 based on which sequenced repertoire, CD4 or CD8, contained the clonotype at higher abundance. To estimate how each clone was distributed across memory phenotypes, clonotype frequencies in memory subsets were weighted by the numbers of FACS-sorted cells. TCRdb handled the public reads itself, with Q25 trimming in fastp and clone calling in MiXCR, and kept productive beta chains. CDR3 protein sequences are deduplicated, and each keeps its most common genes and DNA. The V and J calls and clone size are TCRdb's, not the authors'. Recorded for this sample are roughly 56,000 distinct CDR3 sequences; approximately 6% of them occurred a single time. Around 30% of the sample is in the top ten clones.

Taken from the germline V gene, the CDR1 and CDR2 loops are SGHRS and YFSETQ. V ends up 2 bases short and J 2 bases short, with an unmatched junction base count of 12. From the cysteine through the phenylalanine, the CDR3 covers 18 amino acids. Of all the DNA, just the CDR3 is kept, 54 bases in frame from base 1. This record belongs to a study of T cells after yellow fever vaccination (dated by TCRdb to 2018 to 2020). For the study in its entirety: Staining for CD3, CD45RA, CCR7 and CD95 was used to sort memory subsets (EM, EMRA, CM and Tscm) on a BD FACS Aria III. Two healthy male donors made up the cohort, one aged 18 to 30 years and the other aged 30 to 40 years. The SMART-Seq v4 Ultra Low Input RNA kit was used to prepare libraries from fractions with low cell numbers. To track T-cell clones before and after primary and booster YFV17D yellow fever vaccination, bulk TCR alpha and beta repertoires were sequenced longitudinally. Memory subsets were sorted on days 0, 15 and 45 and at 18 months following primary vaccination, and on days 0, 15 and 45 following the 30-year booster. Blood was drawn at multiple timepoints before and after primary and secondary immunization, with bulk PBMC replicates and cell subsets isolated.

Broader findings and caveats from the paper: Because abundant contaminating clonotypes from the bulk population could be contained in FACS-sorted repertoires, computational filtering was required. Because only a couple of donors were included in the study, the extent to which the findings can be generalized is limited. After the booster, most clones that had expanded after primary vaccination were detected again (around 97% of CD4 and about 88% of CD8), suggesting broad maintenance of memory. On day 0, almost all vaccine-responding clonotypes were below detection in the sorted memory subsets. A small fraction of clonotypes appeared in both the CD4 and CD8 compartments, likely as a result of convergent recombination. The secondary T-cell response was found to be weaker but faster than the primary response, with a peak reached on day 5 rather than on day 15.

The receptor chain draws on TRBV5-1 and TRBJ2-5; 10 middle bases align to TRBD2. The material was PBMCs, either bulk or a sorted T-cell subset (CD4+, CD8+, memory, or dextramer-sorted; not recorded which), obtained on the day of the yellow fever booster vaccination. This TCR was sampled from a man aged 18 to 29 who received the YFV17D yellow fever vaccine. The sequenced DNA: TGCGCCAGCAGCTTTGGTTTGAATGCACTAGCGGGGCAAGAGACCCAGTACTTC. This sequence encodes CASSFGLNALAGQETQYF.